These 29 T cell receptor beta chains came from one sample sequenced in a study of vaccination and CD4 T cells after COVID-19. The Oncomine TCR Beta short-read assay was applied to DNA of cultured CD4+ T cells. MiXCR, applied by TCRdb to the PCR reads, yields one record per CDR3 protein. Among about 27,000 distinct CDR3 sequences listed, about two thirds were seen once. These receptors have no identified antigens. Described treatment: approximately 11-day PBMC culture with coronavirus spike peptide pools or control peptides (ViraFEST assay). Sequences were derived from CD4+ T cells from blood, cultured in vitro, sampled after SARS-CoV-2 vaccination. All receptors come from a human donor who received a COVID-19 vaccine.

The chain uses TRBV7-2 and TRBJ2-5; D tentatively reads TRBD1 or TRBD2 (6 bases each). CDR3 length: 16 residues. Germline CDR1 reads SGHTA; CDR2 reads FQGNSA. The ends were cut back, 7 bases at V and 2 bases at J, with 20 bases in the middle. The CDR3 nucleotides are TGTGCCAGCACCCAGTATCACGGGGGCCCTCAAGAGACCCAGTACTTC. Encoded protein: CASTQYHGGPQETQYF.

The chain links TRBV20-1 to TRBJ2-7; 9 bases match TRBD1. The CDR3 consists of 12 residues. From germline, CDR1 is DFQATT and CDR2 SNEGSKA (reference sequence). This CDR3 reads CRADRGVSEQYF. The DNA of the CDR3 is TGCAGAGCCGACAGGGGGGTCAGTGAGCAGTACTTC.

This clonotype was counted between two and nine times. V usage is TRBV27 and J usage is TRBJ2-3; D remains ambiguous. The V end lost 1 base, the J end lost 5 bases, and 7 bases lay between the germline ends. The germline V gene has CDR1 MNHEY and CDR2 SMNVEV (reference sequence). This CDR3 is built from 13 residues. The CDR3 nucleotides read TGTGCCAGCAGTTTATTTGGTGGAGATACGCAGTATTTT. Protein product: CASSLFGGDTQYF.

The CDR3: CASHGGDTVNEKLFF. The CDR3 region has the DNA TGTGCCAGCCACGGAGGAGACACGGTTAATGAAAAACTGTTTTTT. V gene TRBV7-9 combines with J gene TRBJ1-4; D ambiguous. Germline V gene lookup returns CDR1 SEHNR and CDR2 FQNEAQ (reference sequence). The length of the CDR3 is 15 residues. With 8 bases removed from V and 4 bases from J, the gap between germline ends came to 17 bases. The full variable domain, rest sourced from reference TRBV7-9 and TRBJ1-4, is DTGVSQNPRHKITKRGQNVTFRCDPISEHNRLYWYRQTLGQGPEFLTYFQNEAQLEKSRLLSDRFSAERPKGSFSTLEIQRTEQGDSAMYLCASHGGDTVNEKLFFGSGTQLSVL.

This chain joins TRBV6-1 and TRBJ1-6; 7 positions agree with TRBD1. With 7 bases clipped from V and 4 bases from J, the junction kept 7 bases outside the gene matches. The germline V gene encodes CDR1 MNHNS and CDR2 SASEGT. This CDR3 spans 15 amino acids. DNA for the CDR3: TGTGCCAGCAACCGCGACAGGGCTTATAATTCACCCCTCCACTTT. Its translation is CASNRDRAYNSPLHF.

The rearrangement joins TRBV14 to TRBJ2-3; 9 bases align to TRBD2. Looked up from germline, CDR1 is SGHDN and CDR2 is FVKESK. Trimming removed 5 bases from V and 0 bases from J; junction bases left unmatched: 6. This CDR3 contains 16 residues. DNA for the CDR3: TGTGCCAGCAGCGGGCGGGGGGGCCCTAGCACAGATACGCAGTATTTT. Its translation: CASSGRGGPSTDTQYF.

This clonotype was observed a handful of times. The chain links TRBV7-6 to TRBJ1-5; the D is unclear. This CDR3 contains 14 residues. Germline-derived CDR1 and CDR2 are SGHVS and FNYEAQ. The V end lost 2 bases, the J end lost 3 bases, and 8 bases lay between the germline ends. CDR3 sequence (DNA): TGTGCCAGCAGCTTATTCGGCAACAATCAGCCCCAGCATTTT. Translation: CASSLFGNNQPQHF.

This clonotype was counted between two and nine times. The chain couples TRBV6-1 to TRBJ1-1, with 7 bases identical to TRBD1. The germline gives CDR1 MNHNS, CDR2 SASEGT. CDR3 length: 14 residues. Trimming removed 1 base from V and 3 bases from J; junction bases left unmatched: 2. The CDR3 bases are TGTGCCAGCAGTGAAGGACAGGGCGACACTGAAGCTTTCTTT. Translated: CASSEGQGDTEAFF.

The chain links TRBV20-1 to TRBJ1-5, with a possible D match to TRBD1 (5 bases). This CDR3 is 17 amino acids long. Trimming removed 4 bases from V and 2 bases from J, with 21 bases in between. Germline CDR1 DFQATT, CDR2 SNEGSKA (reference sequence). The CDR3 coding sequence is TGCAGTGCTACTCCTGGGGCAGGCCCCGTTGGCAATCAGCCCCAGCATTTT. It yields the protein CSATPGAGPVGNQPQHF.

This chain joins TRBV12-3 or TRBV12-4 and TRBJ1-6, with 7 bases fitting TRBD1. The trim removed 4 bases at V and 9 bases at J, leaving 9 bases unmatched. This CDR3 has 15 residues. CDR3 nucleotides: TGTGCCAGCAGTTCACTCGGGACAGAGGTTTCACCCCTCCACTTT. Its translation is CASSSLGTEVSPLHF.

This clonotype was seen a single time. V is TRBV21-1 and J is TRBJ1-2. TRBV21-1 is a pseudogene. The CDR3 consists of 13 residues. DNA of the CDR3: TGTGCCAGCGACGGTAATCACCTCTATGGCTACACCTTC. Its protein is CASDGNHLYGYTF.

This clonotype was observed a handful of times. This chain uses TRBV5-1 with TRBJ2-3, with 7 nucleotides matching TRBD1. The ends lost 4 bases at V and 0 bases at J; junction bases unmatched: 5. CDR1 and CDR2 from the germline V gene are SGHRS and YFSETQ. The CDR3 spans 15 residues. The CDR3 here is CASSPWGQSTDTQYF. The CDR3 nucleotides are TGCGCCAGCAGCCCTTGGGGACAGAGCACAGATACGCAGTATTTT. The whole variable domain, filled in from reference TRBV5-1 and TRBJ2-3, reads KAGVTQTPRYLIKTRGQQVTLSCSPISGHRSVSWYQQTPGQGLQFLFEYFSETQRNKGNFPGRFSGRQFSNSRSEMNVSTLELGDSALYLCASSPWGQSTDTQYFGPGTRLTVL.

This sequence joins TRBV7-9 and TRBJ1-6; 11 bases match TRBD1. The CDR3 loop spans 15 amino acids. J was trimmed by 9 bases and V by 1 base; bases with no gene match: 2. The germline V gene encodes CDR1 SEHNR and CDR2 FQNEAQ (reference sequence). The CDR3 protein is CASSLDGTGGSPLHF. In DNA form, the CDR3 reads TGTGCCAGCAGCTTAGATGGGACAGGGGGTTCACCCCTCCACTTT. The full variable domain, in which reference TRBV7-9 and TRBJ1-6 provide the parts outside the CDR3, is DTGVSQNPRHKITKRGQNVTFRCDPISEHNRLYWYRQTLGQGPEFLTYFQNEAQLEKSRLLSDRFSAERPKGSFSTLEIQRTEQGDSAMYLCASSLDGTGGSPLHFGNGTRLTVT.

The rearrangement uses TRBV21-1 and TRBJ1-5; TRBD1, the table's D call, was not compared with the DNA. TRBV21-1 is noted as a pseudogene. This CDR3 is 16 amino acids long. The CDR3 nucleotides are TGTGCCAGCAGCAAAGCGCTCAGGGAACTATATCAGCCCCAGCATTTT. It yields the protein CASSKALRELYQPQHF.

CDR3 amino acids: CAIRGEGVFSYYGYTF. CDR3 nucleotide sequence: TGTGCCATCAGGGGGGAAGGGGTGTTCTCCTATTATGGCTACACCTTC. The J gene is TRBJ1-2, the V gene TRBV10-3; maybe TRBD1 (5 bases). The length of the CDR3 is 16 residues. Germline CDR1 reads ENHRY; CDR2 reads SYGVKD. The V gene lost 6 bases and the J gene lost 5 bases, with 22 bases spanning the gap.

The rearrangement uses TRBV6-1 and TRBJ1-5, with D unresolved. Germline assignment: CDR1 MNHNS and CDR2 SASEGT. Trimming took off 2 bases at V and 2 bases at J, with 4 bases between the two ends. CDR3 size: 13 residues. The CDR3: CASSEPGNQPQHF. For the CDR3, the DNA is TGTGCCAGCAGTGAACCTGGCAATCAGCCCCAGCATTTT.

The chain has TRBV20-1 and TRBJ1-5; TRBD1 matches at 10 bases. Trimming at V came to 5 bases and at J to 2 bases, leaving 12 bases not matched to a gene. CDR3 length equals 17 residues. From germline, CDR1 is DFQATT and CDR2 SNEGSKA (reference sequence). CDR3 protein: CSAETGGAAVGNQPQHF. In DNA, the CDR3 is TGCAGTGCTGAGACAGGGGGCGCGGCTGTAGGCAATCAGCCCCAGCATTTT.

J is TRBJ2-3 and V is TRBV6-1; 8 nucleotides align to TRBD2. The germline V gene has CDR1 MNHNS and CDR2 SASEGT. The CDR3 extends over 16 amino acids. The V segment lost 3 bases and the J segment 1 base; nucleotides outside the gene matches: 6. CDR3 DNA sequence: TGTGCCAGCAGTGACATGGGTAGCGGGGGCACAGATACGCAGTATTTT. Amino acid sequence: CASSDMGSGGTDTQYF.

The V gene is TRBV7-2, the J gene TRBJ2-6; perhaps D is TRBD1 or TRBD2 (5 bases each). There are 16 residues in the CDR3. Looked up from germline, CDR1 is SGHTA and CDR2 is FQGNSA. The V and J ends lost 6 bases and 0 bases respectively, with 12 bases between them. In nucleotides, the CDR3 is TGTGCCAGCAGTTTGGGACCGAGCTCTGGGGCCAACGTCCTGACTTTC. Amino acid sequence: CASSLGPSSGANVLTF. The full variable domain, completed using reference TRBV7-2 and TRBJ2-6, is GAGVSQSPSNKVTEKGKDVELRCDPISGHTALYWYRQSLGQGLEFLIYFQGNSAPDKSGLPSDRFSAERTGGSVSTLTIQRTQQEDSAVYLCASSLGPSSGANVLTFGAGSRLTVL.

The chain recombines TRBV7-3 with TRBJ2-7; 7 bases agree with TRBD1. The ends lost 11 bases at V and 5 bases at J; junction bases unmatched: 9. This CDR3 has 12 amino acids. From germline, CDR1 is SGHTA and CDR2 FQGTGA. CDR3 residues: CAREGQVHEQYF. CDR3 coding DNA: TGTGCCCGTGAAGGACAGGTTCACGAGCAGTACTTC.

The chain is built from TRBV21-1 and TRBJ2-3; whether TRBD1, the table's D call, matches the DNA was not checked. TRBV21-1 is given as a pseudogene. This CDR3 has 20 residues. The CDR3 DNA is TGTGCCAGCAGCAAACGAACCGGGACAGCACGAAACTATAGCACAGATACGCAGTATTTT. Translating it yields CASSKRTGTARNYSTDTQYF.

This sequence joins TRBV7-3 and TRBJ2-1; 9 bases map to TRBD2. J was trimmed by 3 bases and V by 5 bases; bases with no gene match: 5. The V gene's germline CDR1 is SGHTA and CDR2 FQGTGA. The length of the CDR3 is 15 residues. CDR3 sequence (DNA): TGTGCCAGCAGCACGGGACTAGCAATCTACAATGAGCAGTTCTTC. Its protein is CASSTGLAIYNEQFF.

This clonotype turned up a few times. This chain joins TRBV19 and TRBJ1-2, with D hard to call. Trimming left V 1 base short and J 4 bases short, with 10 bases between. CDR1 is LNHDA, CDR2 SQIVND, per germline (reference sequence). The CDR3 is 14 residues long. The CDR3 here is CASSIAPGGYGYTF. In DNA form, the CDR3 reads TGTGCCAGTAGTATAGCGCCGGGTGGCTATGGCTACACCTTC.

This clonotype was detected a few times. The chain is built from TRBV20-1 and TRBJ2-7; D is uncertain. CDR1 is DFQATT, CDR2 SNEGSKA, per germline (reference sequence). CDR3 length: 12 residues. V lost 3 bases to trimming and J lost 3 bases, with 9 bases between them. CDR3: CSASPESYEQYF. The DNA of the CDR3 is TGCAGTGCTAGCCCAGAGAGCTACGAGCAGTACTTC.

This clonotype came up a few times. The chain combines TRBV29-1 with TRBJ1-2, with D perhaps TRBD1 (5 bases). With 3 bases removed from V and 2 bases from J, the gap between germline ends came to 13 bases. Germline CDR1 is SQVTM and CDR2 is ANQGSEA. The CDR3 is 14 amino acids. For the CDR3, the DNA is TGCAGCGTTGACCCCCGCAGGGAGAACTATGGCTACACCTTC. This translates into CSVDPRRENYGYTF. Drawing the rest from reference TRBV29-1 and TRBJ1-2, the complete variable domain is SAVISQKPSRDICQRGTSLTIQCQVDSQVTMMFWYRQQPGQSLTLIATANQGSEATYESGFVIDKFPISRPNLTFSTLTVSNMSPEDSSIYLCSVDPRRENYGYTFGSGTRLTVV.

The chain uses TRBV7-6 and TRBJ2-5, with 14 bases aligning to TRBD2. The CDR3 runs to 16 residues. Per germline, CDR1 SGHVS and CDR2 FNYEAQ. Losses at the gene ends were 1 base for V and 2 bases for J; bases not matched to a gene: 0. CDR3 loop: CASSLGLAGGQETQYF. CDR3 nucleotides: TGTGCCAGCAGCTTAGGACTAGCGGGGGGGCAAGAGACCCAGTACTTC. Together with reference TRBV7-6 and TRBJ2-5, the CDR3 gives the full variable domain: GAGVSQSPRYKVTKRGQDVALRCDPISGHVSLYWYRQALGQGPEFLTYFNYEAQQDKSGLPNDRFSAERPEGSISTLTIQRTEQRDSAMYRCASSLGLAGGQETQYFGPGTRLLVL.

This clonotype was observed a handful of times. The chain combines TRBV5-1 with TRBJ2-5; 10 nucleotides align to TRBD2. Trimming removed 8 bases from V and 2 bases from J; junction bases left unmatched: 6. This CDR3 comprises 14 residues. Germline V gene lookup returns CDR1 SGHRS and CDR2 YFSETQ. Here the CDR3 DNA reads TGCGCCAGTGAGAGGACTAGCGGACAAGAGACCCAGTACTTC. Translated, it gives CASERTSGQETQYF.

This sequence joins TRBV27 and TRBJ1-5; a weak D match, TRBD1 (5 bases). The germline gives CDR1 MNHEY, CDR2 SMNVEV (reference sequence). The CDR3 has 15 amino acids. Trimming removed 7 bases from V and 8 bases from J, with 21 bases in between. CDR3 region: CASITGTCSTEPQHF. The CDR3 DNA is TGTGCCAGCATAACAGGTACTTGCAGTACGGAGCCCCAGCATTTT.

This clonotype came up once. This chain joins TRBV5-3 and TRBJ2-3; unclear D gene. TRBV5-3 is filed as an ORF, its function uncertain. Trimming removed 1 base at V and 6 bases at J, with 18 bases between. The CDR3 contains 16 residues. The CDR3 region is CARSLTGRRPRDTQYF. CDR3 sequence (DNA): TGTGCCAGAAGCTTGACGGGCAGAAGGCCTCGGGATACGCAGTATTTT.